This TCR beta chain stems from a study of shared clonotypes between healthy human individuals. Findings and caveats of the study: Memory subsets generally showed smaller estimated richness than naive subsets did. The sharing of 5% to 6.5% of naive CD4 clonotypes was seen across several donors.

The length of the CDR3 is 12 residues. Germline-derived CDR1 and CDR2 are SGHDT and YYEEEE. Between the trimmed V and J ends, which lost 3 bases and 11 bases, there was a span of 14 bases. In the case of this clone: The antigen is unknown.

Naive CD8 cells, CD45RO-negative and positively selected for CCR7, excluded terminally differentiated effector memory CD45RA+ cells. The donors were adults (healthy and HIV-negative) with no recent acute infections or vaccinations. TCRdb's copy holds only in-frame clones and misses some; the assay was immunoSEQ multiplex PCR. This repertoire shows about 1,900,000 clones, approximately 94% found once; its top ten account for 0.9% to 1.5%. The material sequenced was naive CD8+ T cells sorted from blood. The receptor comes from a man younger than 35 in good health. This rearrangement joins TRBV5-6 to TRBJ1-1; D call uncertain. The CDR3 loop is CASSSLGLEAFF. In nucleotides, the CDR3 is TGTGCCAGCAGCTCGTTAGGCCTCGAGGCTTTCTTT.